Presented here are 21 T cell receptor beta chains from one specimen sequenced in a study of beta chain features in type 1 diabetes. What these receptors recognize is not known. Study-wide results and caveats: All four CD4+ subsets of Type 1 diabetes patients contained TCRB CDR3s that were moderately but significantly shorter.

As every portion of the isolated RNA was reverse transcribed, the sequencing read expressed TCRB transcripts. Assay: immunoSEQ multiplex PCR; the TCRdb copy retains only in-frame clones and omits some. In the table there are 600,000 or so clones, over 12% of which are singletons. Specimen: naive CD4+ T cells from blood. These TCRs come from a man between 18 and 35 years old with type 1 diabetes.

This clone was seen only a few times. The gene calls are TRBV5-1 and TRBJ2-1, with 9 nucleotides matching TRBD2. This CDR3 is 14 amino acids long. Germline CDR1 reads SGHRS; CDR2 reads YFSETQ. The junction had 5 bases not matched to a gene; V was cut back by 7 bases and J by 3 bases. The CDR3 coding sequence is TGCGCCAGCGGAGCGGGGGGCGTCTACAATGAGCAGTTCTTC. This codes for CASGAGGVYNEQFF.

This clone showed up just a few times. The same CDR3 also results from other DNA sequences found in this sample. The gene calls are TRBV29-1 and TRBJ1-5; a possible D gene is TRBD1 (6 bases). The V and J ends lost 7 bases and 7 bases respectively, with 14 bases between them. CDR1 and CDR2 (germline): SQVTM, ANQGSEA. The CDR3 length is 12 residues. This CDR3 is CSARGEGQPQHF. In nucleotides, the CDR3 is TGCAGCGCGAGGGGGGAGGGGCAGCCCCAGCATTTT.

The gene calls are TRBV7-3 and TRBJ2-1; 8 nucleotides line up with TRBD2. The CDR3 runs 16 residues. V gave up 4 bases and J gave up 0 bases; unmatched junction bases: 5. Germline-derived CDR1 and CDR2 are SGHTA and FQGTGA. The CDR3 spells CASSSSGGHSYNEQFF. CDR3 nucleotides: TGTGCCAGCAGCTCAAGCGGGGGACACTCCTACAATGAGCAGTTCTTC.

The CDR3 here is CASSEELAAADTQYF. The CDR3 bases are TGTGCCAGCAGTGAAGAGTTAGCAGCGGCAGATACGCAGTATTTT. V gene TRBV2 combines with J gene TRBJ2-3; D might be TRBD2 (5 bases). V shed 1 base and J shed 4 bases, with 12 bases lying between them. Germline CDR1 is SNHLY and CDR2 is FYNNEI. This CDR3 region has 15 residues.

This clone was counted between two and nine times. Other DNA sequences in this sample translate to the same CDR3. The J gene is TRBJ2-7, the V gene TRBV20-1, with D maybe TRBD2 (6 bases). The CDR3 is 10 amino acids. The V gene lost 5 bases and the J gene lost 6 bases, with 8 bases spanning the gap. Germline V gene lookup returns CDR1 DFQATT and CDR2 SNEGSKA (reference sequence). The CDR3 reads CSASGGEQYF. The CDR3 DNA reads TGCAGTGCTTCCGGGGGCGAGCAGTACTTC.

The rearrangement uses TRBV2 and TRBJ2-3; 9 nucleotides align to TRBD2. The V gene end was trimmed by 7 bases and the J gene end by 2 bases; junction bases not matched to a gene: 7. Per germline, CDR1 SNHLY and CDR2 FYNNEI. CDR3 length: 15 amino acids. The CDR3 sequence is CASTLPGLATDTQYF. The CDR3 DNA follows: TGTGCCAGCACTCTTCCGGGACTAGCCACAGATACGCAGTATTTT.

This clone turned up a few times. The V and J genes are TRBV25-1 and TRBJ2-3, with TRBD2 as a possible D gene (7 bases). The germline V gene has CDR1 MGHDK and CDR2 SYGVNS. CDR3 length equals 15 residues. Trimming removed 5 bases from V and 5 bases from J, with 17 bases in between. CDR3 bases: TGTGCCAGCAGTAATACCGGGGGGCCCTTAGATACGCAGTATTTT. Translating gives CASSNTGGPLDTQYF.

This clone appeared a few times. The genes are TRBV4-3 and TRBJ2-3, with a weak D call TRBD1 (6 bases). Trimming cost V 5 bases and J 2 bases, with 11 bases left between them. This CDR3 is 14 amino acids long. Germline values: CDR1 LGHNA, CDR2 YSLEER. CDR3: CASSIGDNTDTQYF. CDR3 nucleotide sequence: TGCGCCAGCAGCATAGGGGACAACACAGATACGCAGTATTTT.

This clone was seen a few times. The DNA for the CDR3 is TGTGCCAGCAGGGAGGGCGGCTACAATGAGCAGTTCTTC. It is translated as CASREGGYNEQFF. This chain links TRBV7-9 with TRBJ2-1; D is possibly TRBD2 (6 bases). The CDR3 sequence is 13 residues long. Germline CDR1 is SEHNR and CDR2 is FQNEAQ (reference sequence). The V end was cut by 6 bases, the J end by 3 bases, with 9 bases between.

The CDR3: CAWSVRLSPVHEQYF. In DNA form, the CDR3 reads TGTGCCTGGAGTGTACGTCTGAGTCCCGTCCACGAGCAGTACTTC. This chain joins TRBV30 and TRBJ2-7; D unclear. The CDR3 is made up of 15 amino acids. CDR1 is GTSNPN and CDR2 is SVGIG in the germline V gene (reference sequence). V was clipped by 0 bases and J by 5 bases, with 17 bases between them.

The chain couples TRBV30 to TRBJ2-3, with 12 bases lining up with TRBD2. The CDR3 length is 14 residues. Germline assignment: CDR1 GTSNPN and CDR2 SVGIG (reference sequence). In DNA form, the CDR3 reads TGTGCGGAAAGACTAGCGGGGGACACAGATACGCAGTATTTT. Its translation: CAERLAGDTDTQYF.

This clone was detected a few times. The genes are TRBV30 and TRBJ1-4; D remains ambiguous. The germline CDR1 and CDR2 sequences are GTSNPN and SVGIG (reference sequence). Trimming took off 1 base at V and 7 bases at J, with 7 bases between the two ends. This CDR3 region has 12 residues. CDR3 DNA: TGTGCCTGGAGTGGCCAAGGTGAAAAACTGTTTTTT. This codes for CAWSGQGEKLFF.

This clone was seen more than once but under ten times. The chain uses TRBV5-1 and TRBJ2-5; maybe TRBD1 (5 bases). The CDR3 covers 13 residues. V was trimmed by 2 bases and J by 5 bases, leaving 10 bases between them. Germline values: CDR1 SGHRS, CDR2 YFSETQ. The CDR3 DNA follows: TGCGCCAGCAGCTTTGGGGCCGAGGAGACCCAGTACTTC. Translating gives CASSFGAEETQYF.

This clone was seen more than once but under ten times. The chain recombines TRBV29-1 with TRBJ2-5; possibly TRBD1 for D (5 bases). The CDR3 spans 11 residues. V shed 7 bases and J shed 5 bases, with 11 bases lying between them. Germline V gives CDR1 SQVTM, CDR2 ANQGSEA. Here the CDR3 reads CSETQGETQYF. CDR3 nucleotides: TGCAGCGAAACCCAGGGCGAGACCCAGTACTTC.

The rearrangement joins TRBV5-1 to TRBJ1-2; no definite D call. V was trimmed by 0 bases and J by 10 bases, leaving 16 bases between them. CDR1 is SGHRS and CDR2 is YFSETQ in the germline V gene. The CDR3 has 14 amino acids. The CDR3 bases are TGCGCCAGCAGCTTGGCCTGGGAAGGGAAGGACTACACCTTC. Protein product: CASSLAWEGKDYTF.

The chain carries TRBV28 and TRBJ2-3; D is possibly TRBD2 (6 bases). Looked up from germline, CDR1 is MDHEN and CDR2 is SYDVKM. The CDR3 has 14 amino acids. Trimming removed 2 bases from V and 4 bases from J, with 10 bases in between. CDR3 loop: CASSLGGTPDTQYF. CDR3 coding DNA: TGTGCCAGCAGTTTAGGTGGGACTCCAGATACGCAGTATTTT.

V usage is TRBV7-2 and J usage is TRBJ2-7, with TRBD2 matching 7 bases. In germline, CDR1 is SGHTA, CDR2 FQGNSA. The CDR3 runs to 15 residues. V trimming: 2 bases; J trimming: 3 bases; junction bases outside the gene matches: 7. CDR3 DNA: TGTGCCAGCAGCTTAAGCGGGGTTGGCAGCTACGAGCAGTACTTC. Its translation is CASSLSGVGSYEQYF.

This clone was recorded a few times. V is TRBV5-1 and J is TRBJ2-1, with 10 bases lining up with TRBD1. This CDR3 contains 18 residues. The germline V gene has CDR1 SGHRS and CDR2 YFSETQ. V gave up 4 bases and J gave up 3 bases; unmatched junction bases: 13. This CDR3 is CASSRDRGTGPVYNEQFF. In DNA, the CDR3 is TGCGCCAGCAGCCGGGACAGGGGTACGGGGCCAGTCTACAATGAGCAGTTCTTC.

Only a few counts were recorded for this clone. The chain couples TRBV19 to TRBJ2-1; 8 bases fit TRBD1. Germline V gives CDR1 LNHDA, CDR2 SQIVND (reference sequence). The CDR3 length is 14 residues. V shed 6 bases, J shed 3 bases, and the junction held 4 bases outside the gene matches. The CDR3 sequence is CASRTGVGYNEQFF. CDR3 nucleotide sequence: TGTGCCAGTAGGACAGGGGTCGGCTACAATGAGCAGTTCTTC.

This rearrangement joins TRBV4-1 to TRBJ2-5; D is unresolved. V shed 0 bases and J shed 9 bases, with 32 bases lying between them. The CDR3 contains 20 residues. Germline-derived CDR1 and CDR2 are MGHRA and YSYEKL. The DNA for the CDR3 is TGCGCCAGCAGCCAAGATCGGATGGCGCGGAGCGCAACCCTGGTTGGGTCCCAGTACTTC. This codes for CASSQDRMARSATLVGSQYF.

V gene TRBV15 combines with J gene TRBJ2-4; D might be TRBD1 (6 bases). Germline V gives CDR1 LNHNV, CDR2 YYDKDF (reference sequence). There are 17 residues in the CDR3. V lost 0 bases and J 4 bases, leaving 16 bases between the germline ends. The CDR3 sequence: CATSREFRTVDKNIQYF. The CDR3 bases are TGTGCCACCAGCAGAGAGTTCCGGACAGTCGATAAAAACATTCAGTACTTC.